This T cell receptor (beta chain) was sequenced during a study of blood T cells in healthy people across ages (dated by TCRdb to the mid-2010s). For the wider study: In model experiments, template switching captured about one uniquely barcoded TCR beta cDNA molecule for every two T cells. To track age-related changes in TCR beta repertoire diversity, the study relied on deep sequencing normalized with unique cDNA molecular identifiers. Donors were grouped into four age groups: young (average approximately 15 years), middle-aged (roughly 37), aged (around 66) and long-lived (roughly 80). Donors of different ages were randomly distributed across sequencing lanes to avoid experimental bias. Using the same blood draw, the study looked at two additional independent replicas of 1 million unique cDNA reads for two donors, one aged 18 to 30 and the other aged 80 or older.

The germline ends are 13 bases apart after V is trimmed by 1 base and J by 6 bases. CDR1 LGHDT and CDR2 YNNKEL are derived from the germline V gene (reference sequence). The CDR3 measures 16 amino acids from cysteine to phenylalanine. Only the CDR3 DNA is retained, 48 bases long and in frame from the first base. What the study reported, not specific to this receptor: Bulk unsorted PBMC profiling prevented conclusive comparison of naive and antigen-experienced compartments. Donor CMV infection status was unknown, potentially confounding age-related changes in expanded clonotypes. Estimates of total diversity from one million sequenced T cells were regarded as lower bounds and underestimates. As age increased, observed TCR beta diversity per million T cells dropped in a roughly linear way, and a significant reduction was already evident by age 40. A strong correlation was found between observed TCR beta diversity and the percentage of naive T cells measured by flow cytometry. The long-lived group showed more naive CD4+ T cells, fewer expanded clones and increased TCR diversity than the aged group, suggesting age selection.

Library construction relied on 5' RACE. This sample was sequenced with an Illumina HiSeq 2500. A second about 7 to 11 cycle PCR used a sample-barcoded 5' primer and a J-beta primer mix. A unique molecular identifier was introduced onto each TCR beta cDNA molecule by a template-switch 5' adaptor carrying 12 random nucleotides. Each sample yielded at least 2.5 million CDR3-containing paired-end reads. All of the RNA was converted into first-strand cDNA using the Mint cDNA synthesis kit, with a TRBC-specific oligonucleotide serving as the primer. Following uracil-DNA glycosylase treatment, all cDNA underwent a first 18-cycle PCR with the universal primers M1SS and BC2_uni_R. Processing in the source paper ran as follows. For normalization, 1 million high-quality reads, each with a distinct molecular identifier, were randomly selected from each sample. Instead of being binned into consensus sequences, reads that shared molecular identifiers were thrown out. MiTCR, run with a Q25 quality threshold and the strictest error-elimination algorithm, handled CDR3 identification, clonotype clustering and error correction. A nonparametric unseen species model with Euler transformation was used to estimate lower-bound total TCR beta diversity. Clones were called with MiXCR by TCRdb after fastp trimmed the public reads at Q25, and only in-frame beta chains were retained. Records with the same CDR3 protein are collapsed into one entry carrying the most frequent genes and DNA. The V and J calls and clone size come from TCRdb's table, not from the authors' own analysis. This sample has some 1.4 million distinct CDR3 sequences in its table, and roughly 40% of those were observed once. The top ten hold 7% to 9.5% of the sample.

The table lists this clonotype with a few counts. Its antigen is not yet known. No much larger clone is present one base from it, and per-base qualities are unavailable. Donors were 39 systemically healthy Caucasian individuals from Russia aged roughly 6 to 100 years. Roughly 10 milliliters of peripheral blood were drawn from each donor into EDTA-treated Vacutainer tubes. PBMCs were isolated by Ficoll-Paque density-gradient centrifugation, with at least 7 million obtained per sample. Trizol reagent was used to extract total RNA from PBMCs, with at least 5 micrograms per sample. For every donor, an aliquot of PBMCs went through flow cytometry to measure the percentages of naive CD45RAhigh/CD27high T cells.

The sample taken for sequencing was blood. The chain employs TRBV3-1 and TRBJ1-6; the D gene lacks a confident call. The source is a young woman in good health. Here is the DNA: TGTGCCAGCAGCCAAGTACCCAACCTCCCTAATTCACCCCTCCACTTT. Its amino acids are CASSQVPNLPNSPLHF.